These 31 T cell receptor beta chains originate from one sample sequenced in a study of blood T cell repertoires in COVID-19. Repertoires were generated with immunoSEQ multiplex PCR, while TCRdb's copy carries only in-frame clones and drops some. Seen here are about 150,000 clones, roughly 80% observed once, and the top ten hold about 0.5%. Material: peripheral blood. Source of these receptors: a man in his fifties or sixties with acute or convalescent COVID-19.

This clone was observed a handful of times. CDR3 bases: TGCGCCAGCAGCGGGGGACAGCAAAACACTGAAGCTTTCTTT. Translating it yields CASSGGQQNTEAFF. This chain uses TRBV5-1 with TRBJ1-1; 7 bases map to TRBD1. V lost 4 bases to trimming and J lost 2 bases; unmatched junction nucleotides: 5. This CDR3 spans 14 amino acids. Germline assignment: CDR1 SGHRS and CDR2 YFSETQ.

This chain connects TRBV7-9 to TRBJ2-1; 14 nucleotides match TRBD2. The ends lost 1 base at V and 8 bases at J; junction bases unmatched: 1. This CDR3 spans 15 amino acids. Germline values: CDR1 SEHNR, CDR2 FQNEAQ (reference sequence). For the CDR3, the DNA is TGTGCCAGCAGCTTAGGGGGACTAGCGGGGGATGAGCAGTTCTTC. It yields the protein CASSLGGLAGDEQFF. Supplemented by reference TRBV7-9 and TRBJ2-1, the full variable domain reads DTGVSQNPRHKITKRGQNVTFRCDPISEHNRLYWYRQTLGQGPEFLTYFQNEAQLEKSRLLSDRFSAERPKGSFSTLEIQRTEQGDSAMYLCASSLGGLAGDEQFFGPGTRLTVL.

The chain joins TRBV11-3 to TRBJ2-7; 11 nucleotides line up with TRBD2. This CDR3 is built from 15 residues. Trimming removed 2 bases from V and 3 bases from J; junction bases left unmatched: 3. The V gene's germline CDR1 is SGHNT and CDR2 YENEEA. Here the CDR3 DNA reads TGTGCCAGCAGCTTACGCGGGACTAGCGGCTACGAGCAGTACTTC. Protein: CASSLRGTSGYEQYF.

As concerns this clone: Since a much larger clone is just one base distant, this may be a read error. V gene TRBV7-3 combines with J gene TRBJ1-1; D is possibly TRBD1 (6 bases). The CDR3 is 13 amino acids. From germline, CDR1 is SGHTA and CDR2 FQGTGA. The V gene lost 3 bases and the J gene lost 1 base, with 6 bases spanning the gap. CDR3: CASSLTGNTEAFF. The CDR3 bases are TGTGCCAGCAGCTTGACAGGGAACACTGAAGCTTTCTTT.

The chain couples TRBV6-2 or TRBV6-3 to TRBJ1-2; tentative D call: TRBD1 (6 bases). CDR3 length: 15 residues. The V gene lost 2 bases and the J gene lost 0 bases, with 10 bases spanning the gap. Germline V gene lookup returns CDR1 MNHEY and CDR2 SVGEGT. In DNA form, the CDR3 reads TGTGCCAGCAGTTACGGGGACATATCTAACTATGGCTACACCTTC. It yields the protein CASSYGDISNYGYTF.

This clone appeared once. The chain joins TRBV4-2 to TRBJ2-1, with D possibly TRBD1 on 5 matching bases. The CDR3 extends over 17 amino acids. CDR1 is LGHNA, CDR2 YNFKEQ, per germline. Trimming shortened V by 1 base and J by 6 bases, and 19 bases separated the two germline ends. CDR3 in DNA: TGTGCCAGCAGCCAAGTGGCTGGTCAGGGAATCCTCAATGAGCAGTTCTTC. The encoded protein is CASSQVAGQGILNEQFF.

This chain uses TRBV2 with TRBJ1-4; D perhaps matches TRBD1 (5 bases). In germline, CDR1 is SNHLY, CDR2 FYNNEI. Between the trimmed V and J ends, which lost 8 bases and 0 bases, there was a span of 7 bases. The CDR3 has 13 amino acids. The CDR3 DNA follows: TGTGCCAGCGGCAGGGCAACTAATGAAAAACTGTTTTTT. Translating gives CASGRATNEKLFF.

The chain has TRBV28 and TRBJ2-6; 8 positions match TRBD1. Germline loops: CDR1 MDHEN, CDR2 SYDVKM. CDR3 size: 17 residues. V trimming: 3 bases; J trimming: 1 base; junction bases outside the gene matches: 5. CDR3 in amino acids: CASSFGQGLSGANVLTF. CDR3 DNA: TGTGCCAGCAGTTTCGGACAGGGTCTATCTGGGGCCAACGTCCTGACTTTC.

The rearrangement uses TRBV6-6 and TRBJ1-2; a possible D gene is TRBD1 (5 bases). V was cut by 7 bases and J by 0 bases, with 12 bases left in between. The CDR3 consists of 14 residues. Germline V lookup: CDR1 MNHNY, CDR2 SVGAGI (reference sequence). The CDR3: CASTATVSNYGYTF. CDR3 coding DNA: TGTGCCAGCACCGCGACAGTATCTAACTATGGCTACACCTTC.

V gene TRBV15 combines with J gene TRBJ1-6; 7 positions match TRBD1. The V gene's germline CDR1 is LNHNV and CDR2 YYDKDF (reference sequence). Trimming removed 0 bases from V and 7 bases from J; junction bases left unmatched: 3. CDR3 length: 15 amino acids. The CDR3 loop is CATSRDGTVNSPLHF. In DNA, the CDR3 is TGTGCCACCAGCAGAGATGGGACAGTAAATTCACCCCTCCACTTT.

The chain employs TRBV20-1 and TRBJ1-1; TRBD1 might be the D (6 bases). V was shortened by 3 bases and J by 0 bases, with 14 bases between the two germline ends. The CDR3 totals 15 residues. Per germline, CDR1 DFQATT and CDR2 SNEGSKA (reference sequence). The CDR3 bases are TGCAGTGCTAGTCGAGGACAGCGCATGAACACTGAAGCTTTCTTT. Translated: CSASRGQRMNTEAFF.

This chain links TRBV7-2 with TRBJ1-3; D may be TRBD1 (6 bases). Trimming cost V 5 bases and J 2 bases, with 13 bases left between them. The germline V gene encodes CDR1 SGHTA and CDR2 FQGNSA. This CDR3 region has 15 residues. As DNA, the CDR3 is TGTGCCAGCAGCCCACGGACAGTGGCTGGAAACACCATATATTTT. Its protein product is CASSPRTVAGNTIYF.

This sequence joins TRBV6-2 or TRBV6-3 and TRBJ2-7; maybe TRBD1 (5 bases). Germline V gene sequence: CDR1 MNHEY, CDR2 SVGEGT. This CDR3 contains 16 residues. The ends were cut back, 7 bases at V and 3 bases at J, with 22 bases in the middle. CDR3 coding DNA: TGTGCCAGCACCCCAGCCCCGACTCGGACATTCTACGAGCAGTACTTC. Encoded protein: CASTPAPTRTFYEQYF.

For this clone: In the same sample, other DNA sequences code for this CDR3. The chain joins TRBV6-5 to TRBJ1-2; possibly TRBD1 for D (6 bases). The length of the CDR3 is 11 residues. Germline V gene sequence: CDR1 MNHEY, CDR2 SVGAGI. V gave up 5 bases and J gave up 7 bases, with 8 bases separating them. DNA of the CDR3: TGTGCCAGCAGTCTAGGGGGTGGCTACACCTTC. It codes for CASSLGGGYTF.

This clone was seen only a few times. The chain couples TRBV5-4 to TRBJ2-3; 10 positions match TRBD1. The trim removed 3 bases at V and 4 bases at J, leaving 5 bases unmatched. CDR1 SGHNT and CDR2 YYREEE come from the germline V gene (reference sequence). The CDR3 runs 15 residues. The CDR3 coding sequence is TGTGCCAGCAGCTCCCGGGACAGGGGATCAGATACGCAGTATTTT. Translating gives CASSSRDRGSDTQYF.

This clone is a singleton in its sample. This CDR3 reads CASSLYRNTEAFF. The CDR3 region has the DNA TGTGCCAGCAGCCTCTACAGGAACACTGAAGCTTTCTTT. V usage is TRBV6-5 and J usage is TRBJ1-1; D is ambiguous. This CDR3 has 13 residues. Trimming removed 6 bases from V and 1 base from J, with 9 bases in between. Per germline, CDR1 MNHEY and CDR2 SVGAGI.

This chain connects TRBV7-9 to TRBJ2-5, with 11 bases fitting TRBD2. J lost 7 bases, V lost 5 bases, and 6 bases had no gene match. In germline, CDR1 is SEHNR, CDR2 FQNEAQ (reference sequence). The CDR3 covers 14 residues. CDR3 loop: CASSMGLAVRTQYF. CDR3 coding DNA: TGTGCCAGCAGCATGGGACTAGCGGTGCGGACCCAGTACTTC.

The chain has TRBV7-6 and TRBJ1-6; possibly TRBD1 for D (6 bases). The CDR3 is 17 amino acids. Deletions cut 3 bases from V and 5 bases from J, with 17 bases between. In germline, CDR1 is SGHVS, CDR2 FNYEAQ. The CDR3 DNA reads as TGTGCCAGCAGCTTGGGCCAGCGGGGGGGGCATAATTCACCCCTCCACTTT. Encoded protein: CASSLGQRGGHNSPLHF.

The CDR3 DNA is TGCAGTGCTAGTTTTCCGGACAGAGCCTACAATGAGCAGTTCTTC. This encodes CSASFPDRAYNEQFF. V gene TRBV20-1 combines with J gene TRBJ2-1, with D possibly being TRBD1 (6 bases). This CDR3 spans 15 amino acids. V was clipped by 3 bases and J by 2 bases, with 14 bases between them. The germline CDR1 and CDR2 sequences are DFQATT and SNEGSKA (reference sequence).

The V gene is TRBV2, the J gene TRBJ2-5; 8 bases agree with TRBD2. The germline CDR1 and CDR2 sequences are SNHLY and FYNNEI. With 6 bases clipped from V and 5 bases from J, the junction kept 20 bases outside the gene matches. CDR3 size: 18 residues. The CDR3 DNA sequence: TGTGCCAGCAGAGACCATTTGGTTCCAGCGGGGGCCCGGGAGACCCAGTACTTC. The encoded protein is CASRDHLVPAGARETQYF.

The chain has TRBV2 and TRBJ2-1, with TRBD2 matching over 8 bases. CDR3 length: 15 amino acids. The V gene's germline CDR1 is SNHLY and CDR2 FYNNEI. Germline trimming cut 11 bases from V and 7 bases from J; bases unmatched to any gene: 16. The CDR3 spells CASSQLAGGGNEQFF. DNA of the CDR3: TGTGCCTCCTCACAATTGGCGGGAGGTGGGAATGAGCAGTTCTTC.

This clone was observed once. This rearrangement joins TRBV30 to TRBJ2-7, with D perhaps matching TRBD2 (7 bases). The CDR3 is made up of 13 amino acids. Germline V gives CDR1 GTSNPN, CDR2 SVGIG (reference sequence). Trimming shortened V by 5 bases and J by 6 bases, and 17 bases separated the two germline ends. The DNA for the CDR3 is TGTGCCTGGGTCCGGGGAGGGGGGCTCGAGCAGTACTTC. Protein product: CAWVRGGGLEQYF.

In DNA form, the CDR3 reads TGTGCCAGCTCACCACCGGGACTAGCGGACCGCACAGATACGCAGTATTTT. This encodes CASSPPGLADRTDTQYF. V usage is TRBV18 and J usage is TRBJ2-3; the match to TRBD2 covers 11 bases. V gave up 0 bases and J gave up 1 base; unmatched junction bases: 3. CDR1 KGHSH and CDR2 LQKENI come from the germline V gene. CDR3 size: 17 residues.

The rearrangement joins TRBV10-3 to TRBJ1-4; possible D gene TRBD1, 5 bases. Germline V CDR1 and CDR2: ENHRY, SYGVKD. The CDR3 is 13 residues long. Trimming left V 4 bases short and J 3 bases short, with 6 bases between. CDR3 in DNA: TGTGCCATCAGTGTACAGGCTAATGAAAAACTGTTTTTT. Translation: CAISVQANEKLFF.

The rearrangement joins TRBV6-5 to TRBJ2-3, with 9 bases that match TRBD2. CDR1 and CDR2 from the germline V gene are MNHEY and SVGAGI. The CDR3 totals 14 residues. Trimming at V came to 7 bases and at J to 5 bases, leaving 7 bases not matched to a gene. The CDR3 coding sequence is TGTGCCAGCAATCCGGGACTAGCCGGAGATACGCAGTATTTT. Its translation: CASNPGLAGDTQYF.

This clone was picked up a small number of times. The rearrangement links TRBV7-2 to TRBJ1-2; perhaps TRBD1 as D (5 bases). The CDR3 is 11 amino acids. Germline V lookup: CDR1 SGHTA, CDR2 FQGNSA. V was trimmed by 10 bases and J by 2 bases, leaving 8 bases between them. The CDR3 loop is CATGGNYGYTF. In nucleotides, the CDR3 is TGTGCCACCGGGGGGAACTATGGCTACACCTTC.

This rearrangement joins TRBV5-4 to TRBJ2-3; 8 nucleotides agree with TRBD2. The CDR3 has 16 amino acids. V shed 0 bases and J 2 bases; nucleotides not matched to a gene: 5. Germline V gives CDR1 SGHNT, CDR2 YYREEE (reference sequence). The CDR3 loop is CASSLGAGGPTDTQYF. CDR3 in DNA: TGTGCCAGCAGCTTGGGGGCGGGAGGACCCACAGATACGCAGTATTTT.

This chain links TRBV18 with TRBJ1-3; 9 bases are a match to TRBD1. V dropped 5 bases and J dropped 4; count of bases not matched to a gene: 9. Germline CDR1 KGHSH, CDR2 LQKENI. The CDR3 consists of 16 residues. This chain's CDR3 is CASSIGQGSSGNTIYF. In DNA form, the CDR3 reads TGTGCCAGCTCAATCGGACAGGGGTCTTCGGGAAACACCATATATTTT.

The chain links TRBV6-5 to TRBJ1-6; no clear D. V lost 3 bases to trimming and J lost 5 bases, with 14 bases between them. The CDR3 contains 16 residues. Germline V gene data show CDR1 as MNHEY and CDR2 as SVGAGI. DNA of the CDR3: TGTGCCAGCAGTTATACCGGGAAATACAATAATTCACCCCTCCACTTT. The encoded protein is CASSYTGKYNNSPLHF.

The V and J genes are TRBV28 and TRBJ1-2; D may be TRBD1 (5 bases). Germline V gene sequence: CDR1 MDHEN, CDR2 SYDVKM. This CDR3 has 13 amino acids. V lost 8 bases, J lost 4 bases, and 14 bases lay in between. CDR3 amino acids: CASCSQGGYGYTF. The CDR3 nucleotides read TGTGCCAGCTGTTCTCAGGGAGGCTATGGCTACACCTTC.

This clone was observed a few times. The chain uses TRBV5-1 and TRBJ2-7, with 9 bases fitting TRBD1. This CDR3 region has 14 residues. The ends lost 5 bases at V and 2 bases at J; junction bases unmatched: 5. Germline-derived CDR1 and CDR2 are SGHRS and YFSETQ. CDR3 in DNA: TGCGCCAGCAGAGAGCGACAGGGGGCCTACGAGCAGTACTTC. It specifies CASRERQGAYEQYF.